One and the same sample provided the 16 T cell receptor beta chains below, sequenced in a study of read filtering for tumor transcriptome and immune sequencing. Molecular barcoded adaptors covering alpha/delta and beta/gamma chains were used on roughly 400 ng RNA. Each CDR3 protein gets one entry after TCRdb re-called the reads with MiXCR. The table has 100,000 to 150,000 distinct CDR3 sequences, about 12% seen once; the top ten hold 6.5% to 9%. The sequenced sample consisted of a population of CD138-negative cells sorted from bone marrow. These TCRs come from a donor aged 40 or older with multiple myeloma.

This clonotype appeared many times. The chain recombines TRBV20-1 with TRBJ2-7, with TRBD2 identical over 8 bases. The junction had 12 bases not matched to a gene; V was cut back by 6 bases and J by 2 bases. The germline CDR1 and CDR2 sequences are DFQATT and SNEGSKA (reference sequence). The CDR3 sequence is 15 residues long. CDR3 coding DNA: TGCAGTGCCAATACCGGGACTAGATTGGCCTACGAGCAGTACTTC. Protein: CSANTGTRLAYEQYF.

This clonotype was counted ten times or more. The V gene is TRBV19, the J gene TRBJ1-5, with D possibly TRBD1 on 5 matching bases. The V end lost 6 bases, the J end lost 2 bases, and 23 bases lay between the germline ends. The CDR3 contains 18 residues. In germline, CDR1 is LNHDA, CDR2 SQIVND (reference sequence). This CDR3 is CASSPGRQIKRGNQPQHF. For the CDR3, the DNA is TGTGCCAGTAGCCCGGGACGACAGATCAAGAGGGGCAATCAGCCCCAGCATTTT.

This clonotype was seen many times. V usage is TRBV7-9 and J usage is TRBJ1-4; TRBD1 is a possible D gene (5 bases). The V end was cut by 4 bases, the J end by 8 bases, with 14 bases between. CDR3 length: 14 residues. Per germline, CDR1 SEHNR and CDR2 FQNEAQ (reference sequence). DNA for the CDR3: TGTGCCAGCAGCTGGGGACGTGGGGGAGAAAAACTGTTTTTT. Its translation is CASSWGRGGEKLFF.

This clonotype was seen a handful of times. This may arise from a read error, as a much more abundant clone is one base away. The rearrangement uses TRBV2 and TRBJ1-4, with D maybe TRBD1 (6 bases). This CDR3 is 16 amino acids long. Germline CDR1 SNHLY, CDR2 FYNNEI. CDR3 region: CASSERTDSTNEKLSF. Written as DNA, the CDR3 is TGTGCCAGCAGTGAGCGGACAGATTCAACTAATGAAAAACTGTCTTTT. The full variable domain, its missing parts supplied by reference TRBV2 and TRBJ1-4, is EPEVTQTPSHQVTQMGQEVILRCVPISNHLYFYWYRQILGQKVEFLVSFYNNEISEKSEIFDDQFSVERPDGSNFTLKIRSTKLEDSAMYFCASSERTDSTNEKLSFGSGTQLSVL.

To note about this clonotype: Given a much more abundant clone one base away, this may be a read error. This likely comes from a read error, as the CDR3 has no conserved phenylalanine or tryptophan at its end. The chain uses TRBV19 and TRBJ1-5, with D possibly TRBD1 on 5 matching bases. CDR1 LNHDA and CDR2 SQIVND come from the germline V gene (reference sequence). Trimming pared 4 bases from V and 0 bases from J, leaving 7 bases between. This CDR3 is built from 14 residues. The DNA of the CDR3 is TGTGCCAGTAGTAAGGGGTCTAGCAATCAGCCCCAGCATCTT. Translation gives CASSKGSSNQPQHL.

Ten or more counts support this clonotype. This chain uses TRBV9 with TRBJ2-2; D assignment may be TRBD1 or TRBD2 (5 bases each). The CDR3 consists of 15 residues. V was cut by 2 bases and J by 7 bases, with 15 bases left in between. Germline CDR1 and CDR2: SGDLS and YYNGEE. The CDR3 region has the DNA TGTGCCAGCAGCGTTACAGGACACCGGGGCGGGGAGCTGTTTTTT. This encodes CASSVTGHRGGELFF.

This clonotype was observed at least ten times. The CDR3 here is CASSQDSSASGFYEQYF. The CDR3 coding sequence is TGCGCCAGCAGCCAAGATAGTTCCGCTAGCGGGTTTTACGAGCAGTACTTC. The chain joins TRBV4-3 to TRBJ2-7; TRBD2 matches 8 bases. CDR3 length: 17 residues. The V segment lost 0 bases and the J segment 4 bases; nucleotides outside the gene matches: 11. Germline CDR1 LGHNA, CDR2 YSLEER.

Note on this clonotype: A much larger clone differs from this one at a single base, so this may be a read error. This chain links TRBV7-9 with TRBJ1-1; tentatively, D is TRBD1 (5 bases). V lost 5 bases and J 11 bases, leaving 27 bases between the germline ends. The CDR3 length is 16 residues. Per germline, CDR1 SEHNR and CDR2 FQNEAQ (reference sequence). In DNA, the CDR3 is TGTGCCAGCAGCATGAGCGGGTTCCGGGGGTCCTTTGATGCTTTCTTT. Translation: CASSMSGFRGSFDAFF.

The chain is built from TRBV7-8 and TRBJ2-3; D is possibly TRBD1 or TRBD2 (5 bases each). CDR3 length: 14 amino acids. The germline V and J ends were trimmed by 4 bases and 4 bases, with 12 bases remaining between them. Germline V gene data show CDR1 as SGHVS and CDR2 as FQNEAQ. The CDR3 region has the DNA TGTGCCAGCAGCTCGACAATGGGGGCAGATACGCAGTATTTT. Translation gives CASSSTMGADTQYF.

This clonotype was picked up many times. J is TRBJ1-1 and V is TRBV19; possible D gene TRBD1, 5 bases. Trimming took 5 bases from V and 3 from J, leaving 13 bases between them. The length of the CDR3 is 14 residues. CDR1 and CDR2 from the germline V gene are LNHDA and SQIVND (reference sequence). CDR3 protein: CASSWGVRDTEAFF. CDR3 DNA sequence: TGTGCCAGTAGTTGGGGGGTGAGGGACACTGAAGCTTTCTTT.

As to this clonotype: This likely comes from a read error, as the CDR3 has no conserved phenylalanine or tryptophan at its end. The chain joins TRBV4-3 to TRBJ1-1; no clear D. Trimming cost V 6 bases and J 4 bases, with 15 bases left between them. Germline loops: CDR1 LGHNA, CDR2 YSLEER. The CDR3 sequence is 14 residues long. The CDR3 DNA reads TGCGCCAGCAGTCTCGATCAATGGGGCACTGAAGCTTTCCTT. Its protein is CASSLDQWGTEAFL.

V usage is TRBV19 and J usage is TRBJ1-5; 7 bases line up with TRBD1. This CDR3 has 13 amino acids. Looked up from germline, CDR1 is LNHDA and CDR2 is SQIVND (reference sequence). Trimming cost V 8 bases and J 5 bases; bases outside gene matches: 6. CDR3 region: CASESGGYQPQHF. DNA of the CDR3: TGTGCCAGTGAATCAGGGGGTTATCAGCCCCAGCATTTT.

This clonotype occurred a few times. This rearrangement joins TRBV10-3 to TRBJ1-4; 10 positions match TRBD1. This CDR3 has 16 residues. With 3 bases clipped from V and 6 bases from J, the junction kept 7 bases outside the gene matches. Germline V gene data show CDR1 as ENHRY and CDR2 as SYGVKD. For the CDR3, the DNA is TGTGCCATCAGTGACTCCCTGGACAGGGGGGATGAAAAACTGTTTTTT. This sequence encodes CAISDSLDRGDEKLFF.

This clonotype was detected many times. The V gene is TRBV12-3 or TRBV12-4, the J gene TRBJ1-6; D perhaps matches TRBD1 (5 bases). This CDR3 comprises 13 residues. V was trimmed by 2 bases and J by 7 bases, leaving 6 bases between them. The chain's CDR3 is CASSLRGNSPLHF. The CDR3 DNA sequence: TGTGCCAGCAGTTTAAGGGGAAATTCACCCCTCCACTTT.

This clonotype was observed at least ten times. The rearrangement uses TRBV4-2 and TRBJ2-7; D not resolved. Trimming left V 1 base short and J 3 bases short, with 10 bases between. The V gene's germline CDR1 is LGHNA and CDR2 YNFKEQ. The CDR3 covers 14 residues. CDR3: CASSQGSQLYEQYF. CDR3 nucleotide sequence: TGTGCCAGCAGCCAAGGCTCGCAGCTCTACGAGCAGTACTTC.

Comments on this clonotype: Compared with germline, one end of the junction differs, possibly owing to a read error. The chain combines TRBV7-3 with TRBJ2-1, with D possibly TRBD1 on 6 matching bases. The CDR3 is 15 residues long. Germline values: CDR1 SGHTA, CDR2 FQGTGA. CDR3 in amino acids: CASRPGTSSYNEQSF. CDR3 bases: TGTGCCAGCAGGCCCGGGACAAGTAGTTACAATGAGCAGTCCTTC.